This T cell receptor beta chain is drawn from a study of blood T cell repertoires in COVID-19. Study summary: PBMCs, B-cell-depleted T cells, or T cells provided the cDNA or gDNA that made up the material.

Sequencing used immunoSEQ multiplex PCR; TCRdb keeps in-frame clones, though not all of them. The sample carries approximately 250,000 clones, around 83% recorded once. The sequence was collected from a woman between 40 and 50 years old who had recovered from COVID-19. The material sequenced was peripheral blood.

CDR3 DNA sequence: TGTGCCAGCAGCGCCAGGGGCGTCCAAGAGACCCAGTACTTC. It is translated as CASSARGVQETQYF. J is TRBJ2-5 and V is TRBV9; D is perhaps TRBD1 (6 bases). V lost 3 bases and J lost 1, with 10 bases in between. The CDR3 loop spans 14 amino acids. From germline, CDR1 is SGDLS and CDR2 YYNGEE.